The TCR beta chain under discussion was sequenced for a study of blood T cell repertoires in COVID-19. Germline-derived CDR1 and CDR2 are SGHKS and YYEKEE (reference sequence). The CDR3 has 15 amino acids. With 2 bases removed from V and 12 bases from J, the gap between germline ends came to 20 bases. Only in-frame clones appear in the TCRdb table, and some are missing; sequencing was by immunoSEQ multiplex PCR. Of approximately 280,000 clones listed, 90% were seen once; the top ten hold 1.5% to 2%. The sequenced sample was PBMCs or T cells enriched from blood (not recorded which). The TCR sequence derives from a woman under 30 with acute COVID-19. The V and J genes are TRBV5-5 and TRBJ1-4; D perhaps matches TRBD1 (6 bases). CDR3 residues: CASSFRQVDNRELFF. The CDR3 DNA reads TGTGCCAGCAGCTTTCGACAGGTCGATAATAGGGAACTGTTTTTT.